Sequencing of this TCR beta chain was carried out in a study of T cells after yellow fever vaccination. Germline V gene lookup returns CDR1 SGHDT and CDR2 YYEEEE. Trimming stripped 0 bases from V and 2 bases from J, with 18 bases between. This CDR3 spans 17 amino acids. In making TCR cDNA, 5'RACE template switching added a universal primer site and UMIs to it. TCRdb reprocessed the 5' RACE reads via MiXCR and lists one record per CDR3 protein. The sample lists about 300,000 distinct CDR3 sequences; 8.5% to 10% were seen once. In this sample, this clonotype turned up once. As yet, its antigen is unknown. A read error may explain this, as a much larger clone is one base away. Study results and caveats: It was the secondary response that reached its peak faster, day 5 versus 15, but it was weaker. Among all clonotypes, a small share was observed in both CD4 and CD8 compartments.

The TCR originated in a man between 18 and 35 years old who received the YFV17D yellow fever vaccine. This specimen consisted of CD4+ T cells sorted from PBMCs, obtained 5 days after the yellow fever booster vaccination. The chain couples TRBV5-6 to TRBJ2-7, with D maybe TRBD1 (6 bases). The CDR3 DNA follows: TGTGCCAGCAGCTTGGACCGAGGACAGTGGGGCGCCTACGAGCAGTACTTC. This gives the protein CASSLDRGQWGAYEQYF.